The entry below describes one T cell receptor beta chain. These data come from a study of blood T cell repertoires in COVID-19. The overall study: COVID-19 samples from acute and convalescent phases originated in the United States, Italy and Spain. PBMCs, B-cell-depleted T cells, or T cells were the source of the cDNA or gDNA that made up the material.

Germline loops: CDR1 LGHDT, CDR2 YNNKEL (reference sequence). The CDR3 length is 15 residues. With 0 bases removed from V and 5 bases from J, the gap between germline ends came to 10 bases. Original methodology: Reference gene primer amplification yielded estimated nucleated cell counts. Assay: immunoSEQ multiplex PCR; the TCRdb copy retains only in-frame clones and omits some. That table gives V, J and clone size, and the DNA gave D and trimming. The table has 230,000 or so clones, 89% seen once. The V gene is TRBV3-1 (or the pseudogene TRBV3-2), the J gene TRBJ1-4, with D uncertain. Sequenced material: peripheral blood. The sequence came from a woman aged 40 to 55 who had recovered from COVID-19. CDR3 loop: CASSQEGQNNEKLFF. DNA for the CDR3: TGTGCCAGCAGCCAAGAGGGCCAAAACAATGAAAAACTGTTTTTT.